A single sample is the source of the 10 T cell receptor beta chains below, sequenced in a study of breast tumors, draining lymph nodes, adjacent tissues. Axillary draining lymph nodes of breast cancer patients supplied the node samples. TCRdb recomputed calls from the multiplex PCR reads with MiXCR, one row per CDR3 protein. The profile shows fewer than 200,000 distinct CDR3 sequences, 33% of them singletons. Sequenced input: axillary lymph node tissue. These receptors were taken from a female donor with breast cancer. Some clones in this sample may be carry-over from other donors' samples.

The chain recombines TRBV10-3 with TRBJ1-2; 8 positions agree with TRBD1. V was clipped by 6 bases and J by 5 bases; unmatched bases: 5. Germline V gene lookup returns CDR1 ENHRY and CDR2 SYGVKD. The CDR3 totals 13 residues. CDR3 amino acids: CAIRRTGNYGYTF. The DNA for the CDR3 is TGTGCCATCAGGCGGACAGGGAATTATGGCTACACCTTC.

As to this clonotype: As the CDR3 is not closed by the conserved phenylalanine or tryptophan, this likely results from a read error. The chain uses TRBV24-1 and TRBJ2-3, with D uncertain. The germline V gene has CDR1 KGHDR and CDR2 SFDVKD. V lost 5 bases and J lost 3, with 11 bases in between. There are 14 residues in the CDR3. CDR3 sequence reads: CATSGRALTDTQYL. CDR3 DNA sequence: TGTGCCACCAGTGGAAGGGCCCTGACAGATACGCAGTATCTT.

The count of this clonotype is one. This sequence joins TRBV6-6 and TRBJ1-2, with 9 positions matching TRBD1. Germline V gene data show CDR1 as MNHNY and CDR2 as SVGAGI (reference sequence). This CDR3 has 14 residues. CDR3 bases: TGTGTCGGCAGTTCCCGGGACAGGGACACGGACTACACCTTC. It yields the protein CVGSSRDRDTDYTF.

J is TRBJ1-2 and V is TRBV19; 7 bases are shared with TRBD1. There are 14 residues in the CDR3. Germline V lookup: CDR1 LNHDA, CDR2 SQIVND (reference sequence). Germline trimming cut 3 bases from V and 4 bases from J; bases unmatched to any gene: 5. The CDR3, as DNA: TGTGCCAGTAGTATCAAGGGGGCCATCTATGGCTACACCTTC. It encodes CASSIKGAIYGYTF.

Many counts were recorded for this clonotype. This may come from a read error, since a much larger clone is one base off. The conserved phenylalanine or tryptophan normally closing the CDR3 is absent here, so this likely arose from a read error. The chain has TRBV14 and TRBJ2-3, with D unclear. The V gene's germline CDR1 is SGHDN and CDR2 FVKESK. CDR3 length: 13 amino acids. The germline V and J ends were trimmed by 3 bases and 12 bases, with 16 bases remaining between them. The chain's CDR3 is CASSHSFSGTQYS. The CDR3, as DNA: TGTGCCAGCAGCCATTCCTTCTCTGGAACTCAGTATTCT.

This clonotype has just one count. The CDR3 sequence is CASSQGGAITEAFF. The CDR3 DNA reads TGTGCCAGCAGTCAAGGGGGAGCGATCACTGAAGCTTTCTTT. The chain combines TRBV12-3 or TRBV12-4 with TRBJ1-1, with D maybe TRBD1 (6 bases). The CDR3 contains 14 residues. V shed 5 bases and J shed 4 bases, with 14 bases lying between them.

With respect to this clonotype: At one boundary the junction diverges from the germline segment, which might be a read error. This chain links TRBV9 with TRBJ2-4; 11 bases agree with TRBD1. In germline, CDR1 is SGDLS, CDR2 YYNGEE. This CDR3 contains 14 residues. In nucleotides, the CDR3 is TGTGCCAGCAGCTTCGGGACAGGGGGAAACATTCAGTCCTTC. Protein: CASSFGTGGNIQSF.

The chain links TRBV10-3 to TRBJ2-3, with 10 bases matching TRBD2. The J segment lost 2 bases and the V segment lost 8 bases, leaving 10 bases of the junction unmatched. Germline V gene sequence: CDR1 ENHRY, CDR2 SYGVKD. The CDR3 has 16 amino acids. CDR3 residues: CAISPSGGGPTDTQYF. CDR3 bases: TGTGCCATCTCCCCCAGCGGGGGGGGCCCCACAGATACGCAGTATTTT.

The sample holds many counts of this clonotype. The genes are TRBV6-1 and TRBJ1-5; D is possibly TRBD1 (6 bases). This CDR3 region has 15 residues. V was shortened by 7 bases and J by 4 bases, with 17 bases between the two germline ends. Germline CDR1 reads MNHNS; CDR2 reads SASEGT. Written as DNA, the CDR3 is TGTGCCAGCAAGGACACGACAGGCGGGAATCAGCCCCAGCATTTT. Translating gives CASKDTTGGNQPQHF.

This sequence joins TRBV20-1 and TRBJ2-5; tentative D call: TRBD2 (5 bases). Trimming cost V 3 bases and J 5 bases, with 10 bases left between them. Per the germline V gene, CDR1 is DFQATT and CDR2 is SNEGSKA (reference sequence). CDR3 length: 12 amino acids. The CDR3 nucleotides are TGCAGTGCTAGGTTAGGGAGTGAGACCCAGTACTTC. It encodes CSARLGSETQYF.